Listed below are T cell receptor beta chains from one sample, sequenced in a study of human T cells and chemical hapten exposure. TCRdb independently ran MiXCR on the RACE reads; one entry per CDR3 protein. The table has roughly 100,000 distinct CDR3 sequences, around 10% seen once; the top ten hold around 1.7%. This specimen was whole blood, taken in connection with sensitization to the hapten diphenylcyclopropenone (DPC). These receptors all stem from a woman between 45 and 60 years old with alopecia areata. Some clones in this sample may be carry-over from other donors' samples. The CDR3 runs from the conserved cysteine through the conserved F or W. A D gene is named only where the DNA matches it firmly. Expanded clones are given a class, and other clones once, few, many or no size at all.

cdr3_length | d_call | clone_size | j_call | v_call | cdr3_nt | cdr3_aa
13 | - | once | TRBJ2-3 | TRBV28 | TGTGCCAGCAGTTTAACGGTGGCAGATACGCAGTATTTT | CASSLTVADTQYF
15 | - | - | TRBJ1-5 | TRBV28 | TGTGCCAGCAGCACGTTGCCTCTTAGCAATCAGCCCCAGCATTTT | CASSTLPLSNQPQHF
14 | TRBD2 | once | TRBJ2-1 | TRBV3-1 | TGTGCCAGCAGCTGGGGGGGAGCCTCCAATGAGCAGTTCTTC | CASSWGGASNEQFF
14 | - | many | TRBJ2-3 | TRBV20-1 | TGCAGTGCTAGAGGTCCAGGGGCGGGAGATACGCAGTATTTT | CSARGPGAGDTQYF
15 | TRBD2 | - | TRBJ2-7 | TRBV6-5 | TGTGCCAGCAGTCGACCGGGACTAGGCACCTACGAGCAGTACTTC | CASSRPGLGTYEQYF
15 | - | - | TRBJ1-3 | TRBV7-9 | TGTGCCAGCAGCCCGGGCGGGGGCTCTGGAAACACCATATATTTT | CASSPGGGSGNTIYF
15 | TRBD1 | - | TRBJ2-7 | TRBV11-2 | TGTGCCAGCAGCCCCACACCAGGGGGCTGGGCCGAGCAGTACTTC | CASSPTPGGWAEQYF
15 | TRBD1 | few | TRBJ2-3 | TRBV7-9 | TGTGCCAGCAGCTTAGGAGACAGGGACACAGATACGCAGTATTTT | CASSLGDRDTDTQYF
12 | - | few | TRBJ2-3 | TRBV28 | TGTGCCAGCAGTCCCACTAGAGATACGCAGTATTTT | CASSPTRDTQYF
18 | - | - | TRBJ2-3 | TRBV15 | TGTGCCACCAGCAGAGAGGTCGTTCCGGGAGATAACACAGATACGCAGTATTTT | CATSREVVPGDNTDTQYF
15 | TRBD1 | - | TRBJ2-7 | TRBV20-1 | TGCAGTGCTAGAGGACGCCGGGACAGTTTCTACGAGCAGTACTTC | CSARGRRDSFYEQYF
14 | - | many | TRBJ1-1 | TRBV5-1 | TGCGCCAGCAGCCTTGGGAGTCCCCCCCCCGAAGCTTTCTTT | CASSLGSPPPEAFF
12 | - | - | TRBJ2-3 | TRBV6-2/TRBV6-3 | TGTGCCAGCAGTTGGATAGGAGATACGCAGTATTTT | CASSWIGDTQYF
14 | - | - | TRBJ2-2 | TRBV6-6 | TGTGCCAGCCGAGGAGGGGGCTACACCGGGGAGCTGTTTTTT | CASRGGGYTGELFF
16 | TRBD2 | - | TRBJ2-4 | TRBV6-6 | TGTGCCAGCAGCTTATCTAGCGGGAGAGGCAAAAACATTCAGTACTTC | CASSLSSGRGKNIQYF
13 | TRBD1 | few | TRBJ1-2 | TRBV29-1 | TGCAGCGTCGAAGGGGGGACAGGGTATGGCTACACCTTC | CSVEGGTGYGYTF
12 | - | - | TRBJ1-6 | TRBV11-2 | TGTGCCAGCAGCTCGCCGGCTTCACCCCTCCACTTT | CASSSPASPLHF
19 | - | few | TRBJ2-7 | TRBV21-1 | TGTGCCAGCAGCAAAAACGCGGACGTGAGGTTAGCGGGAGCCTACGAGCAGTACTTC | CASSKNADVRLAGAYEQYF
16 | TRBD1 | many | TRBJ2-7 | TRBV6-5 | TGTGCCAGCAGCCGAGGCGGACAGGGGGTCGTCTACGAGCAGTACTTC | CASSRGGQGVVYEQYF
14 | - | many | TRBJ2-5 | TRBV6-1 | TGTGCCAGCAGTCCCTCCCCAACTCAGGAGACCCAGTACTTC | CASSPSPTQETQYF
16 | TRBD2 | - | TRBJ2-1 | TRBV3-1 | TGTGCCAGCAGCCACCTTGCGGGAGGGCCCGTCGATGAGCAGTTCTTC | CASSHLAGGPVDEQFF
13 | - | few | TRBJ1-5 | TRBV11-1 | TGTGCCAGCACTCCTCCCCCTTATCAGCCCCAGCATTTT | CASTPPPYQPQHF